Reported below is one T cell receptor (beta chain). The data derive from a study of blood T cell repertoires in COVID-19. Cohort 3 donors were reported recovered after two negative PCRs, clearance, or symptom resolution. TCRdb's table, derived via immunoSEQ multiplex PCR, lists solely in-frame clones and lacks some. In the table there are 140,000 to 150,000 clones, more than 75% of which are singletons. CDR1 and CDR2 (germline): LGHNA, YNFKEQ. V lost 0 bases and J 10 bases, leaving 27 bases between the germline ends. The CDR3 spans 18 residues. The chain employs TRBV4-2 and TRBJ1-2, with D tentatively TRBD1 (6 bases). This sequence originates from a woman in her 50s who had recovered from COVID-19. Sample: PBMCs or T cells enriched from blood (not recorded which). The CDR3 DNA reads as TGTGCCAGCAGCCAAGATCGCGGGGGGCCAAGTCGCTATGCTGACTACACCTTC. Protein product: CASSQDRGGPSRYADYTF.